The 21 T cell receptor beta chains below all came from one sample that was sequenced in a study of T cell repertoires in cytomegalovirus infection (dated by TCRdb to between 2017 and 2020). In the paper's terms, the treatment or condition label means: in vitro stimulation with specific CMV peptide epitopes to enrich CMV-specific T cells. These TCRs' antigens remain unknown. TCRdb records Illumina HiSeq 1500 as the sequencer. In-frame beta chains were kept once TCRdb had trimmed the public reads at Q25 with fastp and called clones with MiXCR. Every entry covers one CDR3 protein and lists the most common genes and DNA from its rows. For this sample there are about 570,000 distinct CDR3 sequences; around 40% appear just once. Around 48% of the sample belongs to the ten largest clones. This sample comprised cultured PBMCs, obtained from culture after CMV antigen stimulation. The receptors stem from a human donor in good health (CMV status not recorded). Some clones in this sample may be carry-over from other donors' samples.

This clonotype was seen only a few times. The genes are TRBV7-6 and TRBJ2-1; 11 bases match TRBD1. Trimming removed 4 bases from V and 7 bases from J; junction bases left unmatched: 9. The CDR3 consists of 16 residues. Germline V gives CDR1 SGHVS, CDR2 FNYEAQ. CDR3 loop: CASSYRTGGMGNEQFF. CDR3 DNA sequence: TGTGCCAGCAGCTATAGGACAGGGGGCATGGGTAATGAGCAGTTCTTC.

The CDR3 coding sequence is TGTGCCAGTAGTTTATCGGCGGGTAGCACAGATACGCAGTATTTT. Its protein product is CASSLSAGSTDTQYF. The J gene is TRBJ2-3, the V gene TRBV19, with TRBD2 as a possible D gene (5 bases). Trimming cost V 5 bases and J 0 bases, with 12 bases left between them. Germline values: CDR1 LNHDA, CDR2 SQIVND (reference sequence). The CDR3 has 15 residues.

The rearrangement joins TRBV20-1 to TRBJ2-2; TRBD1 is a possible D gene (6 bases). There are 14 residues in the CDR3. V was shortened by 6 bases and J by 8 bases, with 19 bases between the two germline ends. Germline V gives CDR1 DFQATT, CDR2 SNEGSKA (reference sequence). The CDR3 spells CSARPGTLEGELFF. For the CDR3, the DNA is TGCAGTGCCAGACCCGGGACACTCGAGGGGGAGCTGTTTTTT.

V usage is TRBV7-2 and J usage is TRBJ2-1; the match to TRBD2 covers 12 bases. V dropped 1 base and J dropped 7; count of bases not matched to a gene: 5. Looked up from germline, CDR1 is SGHTA and CDR2 is FQGNSA. This CDR3 spans 16 amino acids. The CDR3 DNA reads TGTGCCAGCAGCTTAGTAGCTAGCGGGGGGGCAAATGAGCAGTTCTTC. Amino acids: CASSLVASGGANEQFF.

This clonotype was recorded a few times. The V and J genes are TRBV7-7 and TRBJ2-1, with 8 bases fitting TRBD2. Germline assignment: CDR1 SSHAT and CDR2 FNYEAQ (reference sequence). This CDR3 spans 16 amino acids. V lost 1 base, J lost 6 bases, and 8 bases stayed unmatched. CDR3 amino acids: CASSLGGAGVSNEQFF. The DNA for the CDR3 is TGTGCCAGCAGCTTAGGTGGAGCGGGAGTTTCCAATGAGCAGTTCTTC.

This chain joins TRBV7-7 and TRBJ2-7; no definite D call. There are 16 residues in the CDR3. V gave up 1 base and J gave up 4 bases, with 17 bases separating them. In germline, CDR1 is SSHAT, CDR2 FNYEAQ (reference sequence). The CDR3 DNA follows: TGTGCCAGCAGCTTAGGTCCTTCGGTGGGAAAGTACGAGCAGTACTTC. Encoded protein: CASSLGPSVGKYEQYF.

This clonotype turned up a few times. The chain recombines TRBV6-8 with TRBJ1-2; D is undetermined. This CDR3 region has 15 residues. Trimming removed 7 bases from V and 2 bases from J, with 17 bases in between. CDR1 and CDR2 (germline): MNHGY, SAAAGT. The CDR3 nucleotides read TGTGCCAGCATGGAGATGGGCGGAGGAAACTATGGCTACACCTTC. Amino acids: CASMEMGGGNYGYTF.

A few counts support this clonotype. V and J are TRBV4-1 and TRBJ2-3; D may be TRBD2 (6 bases). V gave up 4 bases and J gave up 6 bases, with 17 bases separating them. The CDR3 is 15 residues long. From germline, CDR1 is MGHRA and CDR2 YSYEKL. The CDR3 reads CASSREGAGGDTQYF. As DNA, the CDR3 is TGCGCCAGCAGCCGGGAAGGAGCTGGGGGGGATACGCAGTATTTT.

The chain combines TRBV20-1 with TRBJ1-2; the D is unclear. V was shortened by 2 bases and J by 8 bases, with 15 bases between the two germline ends. This CDR3 contains 13 residues. The germline V gene has CDR1 DFQATT and CDR2 SNEGSKA (reference sequence). The CDR3 is CSARPDRARGYTF. CDR3 DNA: TGCAGTGCTAGACCGGACCGGGCTCGAGGCTACACCTTC.

The table lists this clonotype with a few counts. This rearrangement joins TRBV6-2 or TRBV6-3 to TRBJ2-7; D possibly uses TRBD1 or TRBD2 (6 bases each). The CDR3 is 17 residues long. Germline V gene data show CDR1 as MNHEY and CDR2 as SVGEGT. Trimming stripped 0 bases from V and 3 bases from J, with 18 bases between. In DNA, the CDR3 is TGTGCCAGCAGTTACTCGATGCATGGGGGGCCCAACTACGAGCAGTACTTC. Residues: CASSYSMHGGPNYEQYF.

The genes are TRBV6-5 and TRBJ1-1; the match to TRBD1 covers 7 bases. This CDR3 region has 14 residues. V was pared by 5 bases and J by 3 bases, with 6 bases of the junction left unmatched. Germline V CDR1 and CDR2: MNHEY, SVGAGI. The CDR3: CASSENRGDTEAFF. CDR3 DNA: TGTGCCAGCAGTGAAAACAGGGGAGACACTGAAGCTTTCTTT.

The genes are TRBV20-1 and TRBJ1-5; possibly TRBD1 for D (5 bases). CDR1 DFQATT and CDR2 SNEGSKA come from the germline V gene (reference sequence). Trimming pared 4 bases from V and 1 base from J, leaving 8 bases between. The CDR3 is made up of 13 amino acids. The CDR3 here is CSAMRDSNQPQHF. CDR3 nucleotides: TGCAGTGCTATGCGGGACAGCAATCAGCCCCAGCATTTT.

This clonotype was detected a few times. This chain links TRBV7-9 with TRBJ1-6; no reliable D call. The CDR3 is 16 amino acids. With 4 bases removed from V and 4 bases from J, the gap between germline ends came to 14 bases. CDR1 SEHNR and CDR2 FQNEAQ come from the germline V gene (reference sequence). CDR3 amino acids: CASSSPDLGYNSPLHF. The DNA for the CDR3 is TGTGCCAGCAGCTCTCCCGATTTGGGGTATAATTCACCCCTCCACTTT.

In this sample, this clonotype turned up once. This chain links TRBV6-5 with TRBJ2-5, with TRBD1 identical over 8 bases. The CDR3 extends over 14 amino acids. V lost 6 bases, J lost 5 bases, and 8 bases stayed unmatched. Germline CDR1 MNHEY, CDR2 SVGAGI. The CDR3 region is CASSQQGVQETQYF. CDR3 nucleotides: TGTGCCAGCAGCCAACAGGGGGTACAGGAGACCCAGTACTTC.

This chain uses TRBV25-1 with TRBJ2-7; perhaps TRBD1 as D (6 bases). This CDR3 contains 14 residues. V was shortened by 1 base and J by 1 base, with 8 bases between the two germline ends. Germline assignment: CDR1 MGHDK and CDR2 SYGVNS. CDR3 in amino acids: CASSEFGQSYEQYF. The CDR3 coding sequence is TGTGCCAGCAGTGAATTTGGACAGTCCTACGAGCAGTACTTC.

The rearrangement joins TRBV7-9 to TRBJ1-2; possible D gene TRBD1, 5 bases. The V gene lost 0 bases and the J gene lost 6 bases, with 17 bases spanning the gap. The CDR3 runs 16 residues. Germline CDR1 reads SEHNR; CDR2 reads FQNEAQ (reference sequence). The CDR3 sequence: CASSLADEQALDGYTF. The CDR3 coding sequence is TGTGCCAGCAGCTTAGCGGACGAACAGGCCTTGGATGGCTACACCTTC.

The V and J genes are TRBV12-3 or TRBV12-4 and TRBJ2-1; D is perhaps TRBD2 (7 bases). The CDR3 extends over 15 amino acids. Trimming took 6 bases from V and 4 from J, leaving 16 bases between them. CDR3 sequence: CASRRGGGAYNEQFF. The CDR3 DNA is TGTGCCAGCAGACGTGGAGGGGGGGCTTACAATGAGCAGTTCTTC.

V gene TRBV5-4 combines with J gene TRBJ1-6, with D hard to call. Trimming pared 7 bases from V and 0 bases from J, leaving 11 bases between. CDR1 and CDR2 (germline): SGHNT, YYREEE (reference sequence). This CDR3 is built from 15 residues. This CDR3 reads CASGLLSSYNSPLHF. In DNA form, the CDR3 reads TGTGCCAGCGGTTTACTGAGCTCCTATAATTCACCCCTCCACTTT.

The genes are TRBV12-3 or TRBV12-4 and TRBJ2-3, with D maybe TRBD2 (5 bases). The ends were cut back, 8 bases at V and 2 bases at J, with 14 bases in the middle. This CDR3 has 14 residues. This CDR3 is CASGGWADTDTQYF. Written as DNA, the CDR3 is TGTGCCAGCGGAGGCTGGGCGGACACAGATACGCAGTATTTT.

V gene TRBV2 combines with J gene TRBJ1-1; D unclear. Trimming pared 6 bases from V and 5 bases from J, leaving 13 bases between. The germline gives CDR1 SNHLY, CDR2 FYNNEI. CDR3 length: 13 residues. The CDR3 loop reads CASRPGEGTEAFF. CDR3 in DNA: TGTGCCAGCAGACCAGGCGAGGGTACTGAAGCTTTCTTT.

CDR3 sequence: CASRGGQGRTEAFF. The DNA for the CDR3 is TGTGCCAGCAGAGGGGGACAGGGGAGGACTGAAGCTTTCTTT. This rearrangement joins TRBV12-3 or TRBV12-4 to TRBJ1-1; TRBD1 agrees at 10 bases. V shed 6 bases, J shed 5 bases, and the junction held 6 bases outside the gene matches. This CDR3 spans 14 amino acids.